A single sample is the source of the 9 T cell receptor beta chains below, sequenced in a study of technical replicates of blood from several donors. TCRdb's table, derived via immunoSEQ multiplex PCR, lists solely in-frame clones and lacks some. The top ten clones hold approximately 0.18% of a sample with some 80,000 clones, around 97% of them seen once. Sequencing input: T cells isolated from PBMCs. All receptors come from a human donor in good health.

The chain joins TRBV4-1 to TRBJ1-2, with D maybe TRBD1 (5 bases). In germline, CDR1 is MGHRA, CDR2 YSYEKL. V lost 1 base to trimming and J lost 4 bases, with 10 bases between them. CDR3 length: 14 residues. DNA of the CDR3: TGCGCCAGCAGCCAAGGACAGCCAGCCTATGGCTACACCTTC. It translates to CASSQGQPAYGYTF.

The rearrangement uses TRBV4-1 and TRBJ1-1; D uncertain. V shed 1 base and J shed 2 bases, with 8 bases lying between them. Germline CDR1 and CDR2: MGHRA and YSYEKL. The CDR3 is 14 residues long. Written as DNA, the CDR3 is TGCGCCAGCAGCCAAGGGCCGGGTAACACTGAAGCTTTCTTT. This sequence encodes CASSQGPGNTEAFF.

The CDR3 nucleotides are TGTGCCAGCAGTCAAGGACAGGGCAATCAGCCCCAGCATTTT. Protein sequence: CASSQGQGNQPQHF. The V call is TRBV6-5, the J call TRBJ1-5, with 7 bases matching TRBD1. Germline V gene sequence: CDR1 MNHEY, CDR2 SVGAGI. This CDR3 contains 14 residues. Germline trimming cut 5 bases from V and 2 bases from J; bases unmatched to any gene: 3.

This chain uses TRBV5-6 with TRBJ2-1, with TRBD2 matching 8 bases. The length of the CDR3 is 14 residues. After removal of 5 bases from V and 3 bases from J, the junction contained 4 bases not matched to a gene. The V gene's germline CDR1 is SGHDT and CDR2 YYEEEE. In DNA form, the CDR3 reads TGTGCCAGCAGTTGGACTAGCTTCTACAATGAGCAGTTCTTC. Protein sequence: CASSWTSFYNEQFF.

The CDR3, as DNA: TGTGCCAGCCTCGTAGCGGGGGGCCTTACCCCTTACAATGAGCAGTTCTTC. Amino acids: CASLVAGGLTPYNEQFF. This sequence joins TRBV5-8 and TRBJ2-1, with 10 bases aligning to TRBD2. V trimming: 7 bases; J trimming: 4 bases; junction bases outside the gene matches: 14. Germline CDR1 SGHTS, CDR2 YDEGEE. This CDR3 is 17 amino acids long.

This clone was detected once. The CDR3 DNA reads TGCGCCAGCATGAGGGACAGGGACGAGCAGTACTTC. Amino acids: CASMRDRDEQYF. V gene TRBV5-1 combines with J gene TRBJ2-7; TRBD1 matches 9 bases. Per the germline V gene, CDR1 is SGHRS and CDR2 is YFSETQ. V shed 6 bases and J 5 bases; nucleotides not matched to a gene: 3. The CDR3 covers 12 residues.

V gene TRBV2 combines with J gene TRBJ2-4, with a possible D match to TRBD2 (5 bases). The CDR3 has 12 residues. Deletions cut 2 bases from V and 7 bases from J, with 6 bases between. The V gene's germline CDR1 is SNHLY and CDR2 FYNNEI. The CDR3 DNA is TGTGCCAGCAGTGAACTAGCTAACATTCAGTACTTC. Encoded protein: CASSELANIQYF. The whole variable domain, remainder taken from reference TRBV2 and TRBJ2-4, is EPEVTQTPSHQVTQMGQEVILRCVPISNHLYFYWYRQILGQKVEFLVSFYNNEISEKSEIFDDQFSVERPDGSNFTLKIRSTKLEDSAMYFCASSELANIQYFGAGTRLSVL.

The genes are TRBV6-5 and TRBJ2-5, with TRBD1 matching over 10 bases. Per germline, CDR1 MNHEY and CDR2 SVGAGI. V trimming: 5 bases; J trimming: 4 bases; junction bases outside the gene matches: 7. This CDR3 has 15 residues. CDR3 nucleotide sequence: TGTGCCAGCAGTACCGGGACAGGGGTACGAGAGACCCAGTACTTC. This translates into CASSTGTGVRETQYF.

J is TRBJ2-7 and V is TRBV7-3, with D perhaps TRBD1 (6 bases). The V end lost 1 base, the J end lost 2 bases, and 12 bases lay between the germline ends. The germline V gene encodes CDR1 SGHTA and CDR2 FQGTGA. CDR3 size: 15 residues. As DNA, the CDR3 is TGTGCCAGCAGCTTAAACAGGGTCTCCACCTACGAGCAGTACTTC. This gives the protein CASSLNRVSTYEQYF.